These 8 T cell receptor beta chains were all obtained from the same sample, sequenced in a study of T-cell reconstitution after alpha-beta-depleted transplantation in children. The authors prepared the TCRbeta library with unique molecular identifiers. MiXCR, applied by TCRdb to the PCR reads, yields one record per CDR3 protein. This sample has 420,000 or so distinct CDR3 sequences, with approximately 11% found just once. The material was PBMCs from the stem cell graft donor, obtained from the stem cell graft. These receptors came from a human donor who donated a stem cell graft to a child with acute myeloid leukemia.

This clonotype was observed at least ten times. V and J are TRBV20-1 and TRBJ2-5; 7 nucleotides match TRBD1. Germline CDR1 is DFQATT and CDR2 is SNEGSKA (reference sequence). The CDR3 sequence is 14 residues long. Trimming took 6 bases from V and 5 from J; bases not matched to a gene: 12. CDR3 nucleotides: TGCAGTGCCGCGAGAGGACAGGCATCCGAGACCCAGTACTTC. The encoded protein is CSAARGQASETQYF.

In DNA, the CDR3 is TGTGCCAGCAGCCCAAACCCCCCCAACTCTGGAAACACCATATATTTT. Translating gives CASSPNPPNSGNTIYF. V gene TRBV16 combines with J gene TRBJ1-3, with D unresolved. Germline V gene sequence: CDR1 KGHSY, CDR2 FQNENV. CDR3 length: 16 residues. The ends were cut back, 4 bases at V and 0 bases at J, with 13 bases in the middle.

This clonotype showed up just a few times. This chain links TRBV6-1 with TRBJ2-7; D not certain. Germline loops: CDR1 MNHNS, CDR2 SASEGT. The V and J ends lost 2 bases and 2 bases respectively, with 4 bases between them. The length of the CDR3 is 12 residues. CDR3 DNA sequence: TGTGCCAGCAGTGAACGACCCTACGAGCAGTACGTC. Translation: CASSERPYEQYV.

J is TRBJ2-2 and V is TRBV29-1, with D uncertain. Deletions cut 6 bases from V and 1 base from J, with 12 bases between. The germline V gene has CDR1 SQVTM and CDR2 ANQGSEA. The length of the CDR3 is 14 residues. The CDR3 DNA is TGCAGCGTAGTGGACCTTGAGAACACCGGGGAGCTGTTTTTT. This translates into CSVVDLENTGELFF.

This clonotype was seen more than once but under ten times. V and J are TRBV11-1 and TRBJ1-2; D may be TRBD1 (6 bases). V lost 2 bases to trimming and J lost 0 bases, with 22 bases between them. The CDR3 loop spans 19 amino acids. CDR1 and CDR2 (germline): SGHAT, FQDESV (reference sequence). CDR3 residues: CASSLLGAGELVANYGYTF. The CDR3 DNA sequence: TGTGCCAGCAGCTTATTGGGAGCAGGGGAGCTAGTTGCTAACTATGGCTACACCTTC.

There are many counts of this clonotype. One junction end does not reproduce the germline sequence, and a read error may be involved. The chain recombines TRBV4-2 with TRBJ2-6; 8 bases match TRBD1. Per germline, CDR1 LGHNA and CDR2 YNFKEQ. The CDR3 spans 19 residues. The CDR3 protein is CASSQERLQGVAGANGLTF. The CDR3 nucleotides are TGTGCCAGCAGCCAAGAAAGATTACAGGGGGTTGCTGGGGCCAACGGCCTGACTTTC.

In this sample, this clonotype turned up a few times. The chain has TRBV19 and TRBJ1-2, with TRBD1 matching over 7 bases. Per the germline V gene, CDR1 is LNHDA and CDR2 is SQIVND (reference sequence). This CDR3 comprises 15 residues. J lost 5 bases, V lost 6 bases, and 12 bases had no gene match. The CDR3 sequence: CASSTQATGLYGYTF. The DNA for the CDR3 is TGTGCCAGTAGCACTCAAGCGACAGGGCTGTATGGCTACACCTTC.

A few counts support this clonotype. The CDR3 protein is CSASSRGQETQYF. CDR3 DNA sequence: TGCAGTGCTAGCAGCCGGGGGCAAGAGACCCAGTACTTC. The chain joins TRBV20-1 to TRBJ2-5; D possibly corresponds to TRBD2 (6 bases). The CDR3 has 13 residues. In germline, CDR1 is DFQATT, CDR2 SNEGSKA (reference sequence). V lost 3 bases and J 2 bases, leaving 10 bases between the germline ends.